What follows are 26 T cell receptor beta chains derived from one specimen sequenced in a study of blood T cell repertoires in COVID-19. Here immunoSEQ multiplex PCR was the method, and the copy in TCRdb shows in-frame clones only, minus some. This table holds around 190,000 clones, roughly 90% found once. The source material was peripheral blood. These receptors came from a man in his fifties with COVID-19, enrolled during active disease.

This chain joins TRBV7-2 and TRBJ2-5; 11 nucleotides line up with TRBD1. The CDR3 runs to 14 residues. With 8 bases clipped from V and 4 bases from J, the junction kept 6 bases outside the gene matches. Germline V gene lookup returns CDR1 SGHTA and CDR2 FQGNSA. CDR3 sequence: CASWGQGEGETQYF. DNA for the CDR3: TGTGCCAGCTGGGGACAGGGGGAAGGAGAGACCCAGTACTTC.

The V gene is TRBV7-9, the J gene TRBJ2-1; weak D call: TRBD2 (6 bases). The V end was cut by 3 bases, the J end by 6 bases, with 12 bases between. Germline V gives CDR1 SEHNR, CDR2 FQNEAQ (reference sequence). This CDR3 is 14 amino acids long. The CDR3 nucleotides are TGTGCCAGCAGCTTCGGGGGACCGGGCAATGAGCAGTTCTTC. This sequence encodes CASSFGGPGNEQFF.

This sequence joins TRBV9 and TRBJ2-5, with TRBD1 identical over 8 bases. V dropped 3 bases and J dropped 5; count of bases not matched to a gene: 9. The CDR3 runs 15 residues. CDR1 and CDR2 (germline): SGDLS, YYNGEE. The CDR3: CASSETGELYETQYF. The CDR3 nucleotides are TGTGCCAGCAGCGAGACAGGGGAGTTGTATGAGACCCAGTACTTC.

The V gene is TRBV23-1, the J gene TRBJ2-3, with a tentative D call TRBD1 (6 bases). TRBV23-1 is an ORF; its function is uncertain. The length of the CDR3 is 15 residues. V gave up 4 bases and J gave up 2 bases, with 13 bases separating them. The CDR3 region has the DNA TGCGCCAGCAGTCCAGGGGTTCGGATCACAGATACGCAGTATTTT. Translated: CASSPGVRITDTQYF.

This clone was observed once. V usage is TRBV5-5 and J usage is TRBJ2-7; TRBD2 aligns across 11 bases. Germline V gene sequence: CDR1 SGHKS, CDR2 YYEKEE (reference sequence). CDR3 size: 15 residues. V dropped 5 bases and J dropped 4; count of bases not matched to a gene: 8. The CDR3 region has the DNA TGTGCCAGCAGTTACGGGACTAGCGGTCTTTACGAGCAGTACTTC. The encoded protein is CASSYGTSGLYEQYF.

The gene calls are TRBV3-1 (or the pseudogene TRBV3-2) and TRBJ2-3; a weak D match, TRBD2 (6 bases). Germline V gene lookup returns CDR1 LGHDT and CDR2 YNNKEL (reference sequence). The CDR3 contains 15 residues. V shed 1 base and J shed 4 bases, with 12 bases lying between them. The CDR3 protein is CASSQAGERADTQYF. CDR3 nucleotides: TGTGCCAGCAGCCAAGCGGGAGAGAGGGCAGATACGCAGTATTTT.

The chain employs TRBV3-1 (or the pseudogene TRBV3-2) and TRBJ2-6; D perhaps matches TRBD1 (8 bases). CDR1 and CDR2 from the germline V gene are LGHDT and YNNKEL (reference sequence). V was clipped by 5 bases and J by 4 bases, with 24 bases between them. CDR3 length: 19 residues. Here the CDR3 DNA reads TGTGCCAGCAGCTCCCGGACAGGGAGGGGGATTGCGGGGGCCAACGTCCTGACTTTC. Residues: CASSSRTGRGIAGANVLTF.

The rearrangement links TRBV12-5 to TRBJ2-1; no reliable D call. The CDR3 runs 13 residues. CDR1 and CDR2 from the germline V gene are LGHNT and FRNRAP. Trimming took 2 bases from V and 9 from J, leaving 11 bases between them. CDR3 DNA: TGTGCTAGTGGTTTGCCTCTAGGCTCTGAGCAGTTCTTC. It codes for CASGLPLGSEQFF. Supplemented by reference TRBV12-5 and TRBJ2-1, the full variable domain reads DARVTQTPRHKVTEMGQEVTMRCQPILGHNTVFWYRQTMMQGLELLAYFRNRAPLDDSGMPKDRFSAEMPDATLATLKIQPSEPRDSAVYFCASGLPLGSEQFFGPGTRLTVL.

This chain links TRBV2 with TRBJ2-7, with TRBD1 matching 7 bases. This CDR3 has 13 residues. Germline V gene lookup returns CDR1 SNHLY and CDR2 FYNNEI. V gave up 7 bases and J gave up 3 bases; unmatched junction bases: 6. The CDR3 bases are TGTGCCAGCAATCCAGGGGGAAACTACGAGCAGTACTTC. Translated: CASNPGGNYEQYF.

V and J are TRBV24-1 and TRBJ2-2; D remains unclear. Germline-derived CDR1 and CDR2 are KGHDR and SFDVKD. Deletions cut 6 bases from V and 1 base from J, with 8 bases between. CDR3 length: 14 amino acids. CDR3 sequence: CATSNSGNTGELFF. CDR3 in DNA: TGTGCCACCAGTAACTCGGGGAACACCGGGGAGCTGTTTTTT.

Only one count was recorded for this clone. V is TRBV7-6 and J is TRBJ2-3; TRBD1 matches at 7 bases. The CDR3 has 15 residues. Germline CDR1 and CDR2: SGHVS and FNYEAQ. V shed 1 base and J 3 bases; nucleotides not matched to a gene: 4. CDR3 protein: CASSLGQGRTDTQYF. CDR3 coding DNA: TGTGCCAGCAGCTTAGGACAGGGTAGGACAGATACGCAGTATTTT.

This clone was seen once. The chain has TRBV3-1 (or the pseudogene TRBV3-2) and TRBJ1-4; perhaps TRBD1 as D (6 bases). CDR1 and CDR2 from the germline V gene are LGHDT and YNNKEL (reference sequence). The ends were cut back, 1 base at V and 5 bases at J, with 17 bases in the middle. This CDR3 has 17 residues. DNA for the CDR3: TGTGCCAGCAGCCAAGTTGGGGGGGCAACGGAAAATGAAAAACTGTTTTTT. It codes for CASSQVGGATENEKLFF.

The chain couples TRBV7-9 to TRBJ2-3; 10 nucleotides match TRBD2. V lost 4 bases and J lost 2; bases outside the gene matches: 9. Germline V gene data show CDR1 as SEHNR and CDR2 as FQNEAQ (reference sequence). This CDR3 contains 17 residues. DNA of the CDR3: TGTGCCAGCAGCTCTCAAGATCTAGCGGGAGTCACAGATACGCAGTATTTT. Translating it yields CASSSQDLAGVTDTQYF.

This chain joins TRBV27 and TRBJ1-6, with no clear D. V was pared by 3 bases and J by 9 bases, with 15 bases between. The germline CDR1 and CDR2 sequences are MNHEY and SMNVEV (reference sequence). The CDR3 totals 15 residues. CDR3 sequence: CASSFRPPGGSPLHF. The CDR3 DNA follows: TGTGCCAGCAGTTTCCGCCCCCCCGGCGGTTCACCCCTCCACTTT.

This chain joins TRBV27 and TRBJ2-1, with 7 bases aligning to TRBD1. This CDR3 is built from 16 residues. J lost 6 bases, V lost 5 bases, and 13 bases had no gene match. The V gene's germline CDR1 is MNHEY and CDR2 SMNVEV (reference sequence). The CDR3 reads CASSPADGRGSNEQFF. In DNA form, the CDR3 reads TGTGCCAGCAGTCCCGCGGATGGCAGGGGGTCCAATGAGCAGTTCTTC.

This clone was seen a few times. This chain links TRBV3-1 (or the pseudogene TRBV3-2) with TRBJ2-1; a possible D gene is TRBD2 (5 bases). The CDR3 contains 16 residues. Trimming removed 1 base from V and 12 bases from J, with 22 bases in between. Per the germline V gene, CDR1 is LGHDT and CDR2 is YNNKEL (reference sequence). This chain's CDR3 is CASSQVGDYHRMGQFF. The CDR3 bases are TGTGCCAGCAGCCAAGTTGGCGACTATCACCGTATGGGGCAGTTCTTC.

The chain couples TRBV4-1 to TRBJ2-5, with D tentatively TRBD2 (5 bases). This CDR3 region has 15 residues. Germline loops: CDR1 MGHRA, CDR2 YSYEKL. The ends were cut back, 4 bases at V and 5 bases at J, with 17 bases in the middle. The CDR3 DNA is TGCGCCAGCAGCCCAGTCGGGATGAGCGTGGAGACCCAGTACTTC. Its translation is CASSPVGMSVETQYF.

V and J are TRBV5-1 and TRBJ1-6, with 8 bases matching TRBD1. The CDR3 runs 15 residues. Losses at the gene ends were 3 bases for V and 5 bases for J; bases not matched to a gene: 4. From germline, CDR1 is SGHRS and CDR2 YFSETQ. The CDR3 coding sequence is TGCGCCAGCAGCTGGACAGGGATGAATAATTCACCCCTCCACTTT. Amino acids: CASSWTGMNNSPLHF.

The chain recombines TRBV11-2 with TRBJ2-2; tentatively, D is TRBD1 (6 bases). Germline CDR1 and CDR2: SGHAT and FQNNGV. The germline V and J ends were trimmed by 5 bases and 5 bases, with 12 bases remaining between them. This CDR3 region has 14 residues. The CDR3 sequence: CASSLLRGTGELFF. The CDR3 DNA is TGTGCCAGCAGCCTACTTAGGGGGACCGGGGAGCTGTTTTTT.

The gene calls are TRBV28 and TRBJ2-3; the match to TRBD2 covers 16 bases. The CDR3 covers 17 residues. After removal of 7 bases from V and 1 base from J, the junction contained 5 bases not matched to a gene. Per germline, CDR1 MDHEN and CDR2 SYDVKM. The CDR3 nucleotides read TGTGCCAGCACCGGGACTAGCGGGGGGGCAGGCACAGATACGCAGTATTTT. Its translation is CASTGTSGGAGTDTQYF.

The J gene is TRBJ2-3, the V gene TRBV11-3; TRBD2 matches 13 bases. The CDR3 covers 16 residues. Per germline, CDR1 SGHNT and CDR2 YENEEA. With V trimmed by 3 bases and J by 5 bases, 5 bases remained unmatched. As DNA, the CDR3 is TGTGCCAGCAGCTTTGGGACTAGCGGGAACCTAGATACGCAGTATTTT. Translating gives CASSFGTSGNLDTQYF.

CDR3 amino acids: CASSMGRYGGYTF. The CDR3 nucleotides read TGTGCCAGTAGTATGGGGAGGTACGGGGGCTACACCTTC. The chain recombines TRBV19 with TRBJ1-2; D uncertain. Germline lookup yields CDR1 LNHDA and CDR2 SQIVND (reference sequence). This CDR3 has 13 amino acids. Trimming removed 3 bases from V and 8 bases from J, with 13 bases in between.

The chain couples TRBV3-1 (or the pseudogene TRBV3-2) to TRBJ2-5; 11 nucleotides align to TRBD2. This CDR3 has 17 amino acids. CDR1 and CDR2 from the germline V gene are LGHDT and YNNKEL (reference sequence). V trimming: 1 base; J trimming: 5 bases; junction bases outside the gene matches: 9. The CDR3 loop is CASSQVLGLAGGETQYF. CDR3 in DNA: TGTGCCAGCAGCCAAGTTCTCGGACTAGCGGGTGGGGAGACCCAGTACTTC.

The V gene is TRBV11-2, the J gene TRBJ2-1, with TRBD1 matching 7 bases. Germline V CDR1 and CDR2: SGHAT, FQNNGV. J lost 7 bases, V lost 5 bases, and 8 bases had no gene match. CDR3 length: 14 residues. CDR3 sequence reads: CASSKPGQRNEQFF. CDR3 nucleotide sequence: TGTGCCAGCAGCAAACCGGGACAGAGGAATGAGCAGTTCTTC.

Only a few counts were recorded for this clone. The same CDR3 arises from other DNA sequences in this sample as well. The chain carries TRBV9 and TRBJ1-1; tentatively, D is TRBD1 (5 bases). The CDR3 spans 14 residues. Trimming removed 0 bases at V and 3 bases at J, with 9 bases between. The germline V gene encodes CDR1 SGDLS and CDR2 YYNGEE. The CDR3 sequence is CASSVAPRDTEAFF. CDR3 coding DNA: TGTGCCAGCAGCGTAGCCCCCAGGGACACTGAAGCTTTCTTT.

This sequence joins TRBV3-1 (or the pseudogene TRBV3-2) and TRBJ1-1, with D possibly TRBD1 on 5 matching bases. Germline V gives CDR1 LGHDT, CDR2 YNNKEL (reference sequence). V was shortened by 1 base and J by 4 bases, with 10 bases between the two germline ends. CDR3 size: 14 residues. In DNA form, the CDR3 reads TGTGCCAGCAGCCAAGGAATGGGGGGCACTGAAGCTTTCTTT. Its protein product is CASSQGMGGTEAFF.